This T cell receptor beta chain was identified during a study of T-cell reconstitution after alpha-beta-depleted transplantation in children. Study findings and constraints: Two months or so post-transplant, alpha-beta T cells reportedly derived from several hundred expanded graft clones. Counts and diversity of T cells one year after transplant came mostly from newly produced T cells.

V trimming: 3 bases; J trimming: 0 bases; junction bases outside the gene matches: 4. In germline, CDR1 is MDHEN, CDR2 SYDVKM. CDR3 length: 16 residues. This clonotype appeared a few times. Its specificity is not known. TCRbeta library preparation incorporated unique molecular identifiers. From the PCR reads, TCRdb called clonotypes with MiXCR, one entry per CDR3 protein. The table records approximately 110,000 distinct CDR3 sequences, over 9% of them present only once. The source of this sequence is a boy aged 2-9 years with acute lymphoblastic leukemia, due to receive a stem cell transplant. Sequenced material: PBMCs, taken before TCRalphabeta/CD19-depleted stem cell transplant. The rearrangement uses TRBV28 and TRBJ2-7; 11 bases agree with TRBD2. DNA for the CDR3: TGTGCCAGCAGTTTCCCGGGACTAGCGGCCTCCTACGAGCAGTACTTC. It codes for CASSFPGLAASYEQYF.